This T cell receptor beta chain originates from a study of cytomegalovirus exposure and HLA in healthy donors (dated by TCRdb to the late 2010s). As for the study more broadly: According to a later analysis, the approximately 120 validation repertoires were produced on the same platform as the approximately 690 repertoires of the first cohort. The aim of the study was to test whether cataloging public T cell receptors could identify signatures of past pathogen exposure. A separate validation cohort of some 130 different subjects was used in addition to the 666-subject first cohort. To predict cytomegalovirus infection status, the study combined high-throughput TCR immunosequencing, statistical association of individual TCRs with disease status, and machine learning.

Study-wide findings and limitations: A total of 150 or so TCR beta chains were listed by the study as associated with cytomegalovirus. Three of the identified cytomegalovirus-associated TCR beta chains were confirmed in vitro to be specific for cytomegalovirus antigens. While some public TCRs were present in many individuals, most TCR sequences turned up only very rarely across donors. A later analysis lacked HLA typing for the validation cohort, so it scored co-occurrence in that cohort across all 110 or so repertoires. The classifier was reported to diagnose cytomegalovirus status with high specificity and sensitivity in both the original cohort and the validation cohort. The authors suggested that the approach could potentially be generalized to other disease states and immunological phenotypes. A later analysis found that TCRs clustered in the first cohort also tended to co-occur in the approximately 120 validation repertoires, with 94% of cluster scores above 0.

Donors formed part of the validation cohort, which comprised over a hundred subjects and was distinct from the first cohort of 550 to 850 subjects. Remarks on this clone: The specificity of this receptor is unknown. Nothing much larger sits one base from this clone, and base qualities are not available.

Library generation was performed with the immunoSEQ multiplex PCR assay. The paper's data handling went like this. A statistical classification framework was developed to diagnose cytomegalovirus status using the catalog of TCR beta chain sequences. Imported from immuneACCESS, the table was reduced by TCRdb to in-frame sequences with V and J called. These copies leave out some clones; in studies compared against another copy, an unresolved V gene accounts for under half, and the cause of the remainder is not known. V and J calls and clone size are those listed in that table; D and trimming were worked out from the DNA. A total of about 160,000 clones appear in this sample, roughly nine tenths of them only once. The biggest ten clones account for around 4.4% of the sample. The CDR3 numbers 17 residues from cysteine through phenylalanine. Kept here is only the CDR3 DNA, which spans 51 bases and is read in frame from base 1. Trimmed from V: 5 bases; trimmed from J: 3 bases; junction bases lacking a gene match: 14. From a lookup of the germline V gene (reference sequence), CDR1 and CDR2 are PRHDT and FYEKMQ.

Sequences were obtained from PBMCs. The TCR was taken from a man between 18 and 35 years old in good health and CMV-seropositive. The chain couples TRBV13 to TRBJ2-7; TRBD2 matches 9 bases in the middle. Here the CDR3 is given as CASSVGLAGSTYYEQYF. The bases read TGTGCCAGCAGCGTCGGGCTAGCGGGATCTACCTACTACGAGCAGTACTTC.